What follows are 25 T cell receptor beta chains derived from one specimen sequenced in a study of identical twins. MiXCR, applied by TCRdb to the 5' RACE reads, yields one record per CDR3 protein. Among about 530,000 distinct CDR3 sequences, 15% were seen once, and the ten largest hold roughly 0.44%. The same sample was also studied in work on yellow fever vaccine responses in identical twins.

Source material: CD4+ T cells sorted from blood. Receptor source: a young woman in good health.

The rearrangement joins TRBV20-1 to TRBJ2-5; 8 bases map to TRBD2. Germline assignment: CDR1 DFQATT and CDR2 SNEGSKA (reference sequence). This CDR3 has 16 amino acids. Trimming cost V 0 bases and J 5 bases; bases outside gene matches: 11. The CDR3 sequence: CSARDPLRGGLETQYF. The CDR3 nucleotides are TGCAGTGCTAGAGATCCCCTCCGGGGGGGCCTGGAGACCCAGTACTTC.

Only a few counts were recorded for this clonotype. The V call is TRBV10-1, the J call TRBJ2-1, with 7 bases fitting TRBD1. Germline values: CDR1 WNHNN, CDR2 SYGVQD (reference sequence). The CDR3 is made up of 15 amino acids. Trimming removed 6 bases from V and 4 bases from J; junction bases left unmatched: 9. The CDR3 region has the DNA TGCGCCAGCAGCAAGGACAGGCTGCGGTACAATGAGCAGTTCTTC. Translated, it gives CASSKDRLRYNEQFF.

The chain recombines TRBV19 with TRBJ1-4; 11 nucleotides line up with TRBD1. Losses at the gene ends were 6 bases for V and 8 bases for J; bases not matched to a gene: 5. Germline CDR1 reads LNHDA; CDR2 reads SQIVND (reference sequence). The CDR3 contains 14 residues. Here the CDR3 reads CASSPGQGAEKLFF. The DNA for the CDR3 is TGTGCCAGTAGCCCCGGACAGGGGGCGGAAAAACTGTTTTTT. Variable domain in full (rest from reference TRBV19 and TRBJ1-4): DGGITQSPKYLFRKEGQNVTLSCEQNLNHDAMYWYRQDPGQGLRLIYYSQIVNDFQKGDIAEGYSVSREKKESFPLTVTSAQKNPTAFYLCASSPGQGAEKLFFGSGTQLSVL.

The chain links TRBV7-3 to TRBJ2-7; D not resolved. Germline V gives CDR1 SGHTA, CDR2 FQGTGA. V was clipped by 3 bases and J by 2 bases, with 11 bases between them. The CDR3 contains 14 residues. CDR3 amino acids: CASSFPGKPYEQYF. In nucleotides, the CDR3 is TGTGCCAGCAGCTTCCCTGGCAAACCCTACGAGCAGTACTTC.

This clonotype appeared a few times. The chain carries TRBV7-9 and TRBJ1-1; TRBD1 is a possible D gene (6 bases). The CDR3 contains 16 residues. V was trimmed by 4 bases and J by 3 bases, leaving 18 bases between them. The germline gives CDR1 SEHNR, CDR2 FQNEAQ (reference sequence). CDR3 nucleotide sequence: TGTGCCAGCAGCTCTGCGTCGGCAGGGGCGGACACTGAAGCTTTCTTT. Translated, it gives CASSSASAGADTEAFF.

This clonotype was found a few times. The chain couples TRBV5-1 to TRBJ1-3; 8 positions agree with TRBD1. Germline V CDR1 and CDR2: SGHRS, YFSETQ. This CDR3 contains 15 residues. The ends lost 2 bases at V and 4 bases at J; junction bases unmatched: 5. As DNA, the CDR3 is TGCGCCAGCAGCTTCGGACAGGGAGGAGGAAACACCATATATTTT. It encodes CASSFGQGGGNTIYF. The whole variable domain, filled in from reference TRBV5-1 and TRBJ1-3, reads KAGVTQTPRYLIKTRGQQVTLSCSPISGHRSVSWYQQTPGQGLQFLFEYFSETQRNKGNFPGRFSGRQFSNSRSEMNVSTLELGDSALYLCASSFGQGGGNTIYFGEGSWLTVV.

This clonotype was counted a few times. The chain joins TRBV10-3 to TRBJ2-1; 14 bases match TRBD2. The CDR3 sequence is 22 residues long. Germline CDR1 ENHRY, CDR2 SYGVKD. With V trimmed by 0 bases and J by 0 bases, 13 bases remained unmatched. The CDR3 coding sequence is TGTGCCATCAGTGAGTCGAGACCGAGGACTAGCGGGGGGCCTGTCTCCTACAATGAGCAGTTCTTC. Amino acid sequence: CAISESRPRTSGGPVSYNEQFF.

The rearrangement uses TRBV20-1 and TRBJ2-7, with 9 bases that match TRBD1. Germline loops: CDR1 DFQATT, CDR2 SNEGSKA (reference sequence). This CDR3 has 12 amino acids. The CDR3 DNA reads as TGCAAACCCGGGACAGGGAGTGGCGAGCAGTACGTC. Translated: CKPGTGSGEQYV.

CDR3 sequence reads: CSVHKGAADTQYF. CDR3 DNA: TGCAGCGTTCACAAGGGGGCGGCAGATACGCAGTATTTT. V and J are TRBV29-1 and TRBJ2-3; TRBD1 matches at 7 bases. The CDR3 is made up of 13 amino acids. V lost 5 bases, J lost 4 bases, and 6 bases stayed unmatched. Germline loops: CDR1 SQVTM, CDR2 ANQGSEA.

This clonotype came up many times. CDR3 protein: CASSFRHRVEKLFF. The CDR3 DNA reads as TGTGCCAGCAGTTTCAGACACAGGGTCGAAAAACTGTTTTTT. The chain couples TRBV12-3 or TRBV12-4 to TRBJ1-4; a possible D gene is TRBD1 (6 bases). The CDR3 loop spans 14 amino acids. The V end lost 3 bases, the J end lost 8 bases, and 13 bases lay between the germline ends.

This clonotype was counted between two and nine times. The chain couples TRBV29-1 to TRBJ1-4; D uncertain. CDR1 is SQVTM and CDR2 is ANQGSEA in the germline V gene. The CDR3 spans 12 residues. Trimming stripped 6 bases from V and 6 bases from J, with 11 bases between. DNA of the CDR3: TGCAGCGTACGGTTTTCCGATGAAAAACTGTTTTTT. Protein sequence: CSVRFSDEKLFF.

This clonotype was recorded many times. The rearrangement uses TRBV20-1 and TRBJ2-3, with 7 bases that match TRBD2. Germline assignment: CDR1 DFQATT and CDR2 SNEGSKA (reference sequence). V shed 0 bases and J 7 bases; nucleotides not matched to a gene: 10. This CDR3 is built from 15 residues. CDR3 region: CSARDLQRDPNTQYF. CDR3 sequence (DNA): TGCAGTGCTAGAGATCTTCAGCGGGATCCCAATACGCAGTATTTT.

This chain uses TRBV27 with TRBJ2-1; TRBD2 matches at 7 bases. The trim removed 4 bases at V and 8 bases at J, leaving 8 bases unmatched. Germline CDR1 MNHEY, CDR2 SMNVEV (reference sequence). The CDR3 has 14 amino acids. CDR3 amino acids: CASSSWTSLYEQFF. The CDR3 bases are TGTGCCAGCAGTTCATGGACTAGTCTTTATGAGCAGTTCTTC.

This clonotype was recorded a few times. V and J are TRBV7-9 and TRBJ2-5; TRBD1 is a possible D gene (5 bases). The CDR3 extends over 15 amino acids. The V gene lost 3 bases and the J gene lost 5 bases, with 16 bases spanning the gap. CDR1 is SEHNR, CDR2 FQNEAQ, per germline (reference sequence). CDR3 nucleotide sequence: TGTGCCAGCAGCTTGGACACGGGCAGGGTTGAGACCCAGTACTTC. Residues: CASSLDTGRVETQYF.

This clonotype was found a few times. The gene calls are TRBV20-1 and TRBJ1-1, with no clear D. V was pared by 6 bases and J by 3 bases, with 11 bases between. The CDR3 is made up of 12 amino acids. CDR1 and CDR2 (germline): DFQATT, SNEGSKA (reference sequence). The CDR3 reads CSAQGPYTEAFF. As DNA, the CDR3 is TGCAGTGCCCAAGGACCGTACACTGAAGCTTTCTTT.

The CDR3 is CSASTSGRGNEQFF. The DNA of the CDR3 is TGCAGTGCTAGCACTAGCGGGAGGGGGAATGAGCAGTTCTTC. This chain connects TRBV20-1 to TRBJ2-1, with TRBD2 identical over 13 bases. CDR1 is DFQATT, CDR2 SNEGSKA, per germline (reference sequence). The CDR3 runs 14 residues. V was clipped by 3 bases and J by 7 bases; unmatched bases: 3.

In this sample, this clonotype turned up a few times. V is TRBV10-2 and J is TRBJ1-5, with a possible D match to TRBD1 (5 bases). The CDR3 runs 12 residues. Trimming removed 8 bases at V and 4 bases at J, with 9 bases between. Germline V gene lookup returns CDR1 WSHSY and CDR2 SAAADI. In DNA, the CDR3 is TGCGCCAGCGGGGGGAATAATCAGCCCCAGCATTTT. Translating it yields CASGGNNQPQHF.

The chain carries TRBV2 and TRBJ2-2; no reliable D call. The CDR3 is 14 amino acids. Germline V gene sequence: CDR1 SNHLY, CDR2 FYNNEI. V gave up 8 bases and J gave up 0 bases, with 10 bases separating them. The CDR3 spells CASLIRPNTGELFF. CDR3 sequence (DNA): TGTGCCAGCTTAATACGGCCGAACACCGGGGAGCTGTTTTTT.

This clonotype was found a few times. The V gene is TRBV11-3, the J gene TRBJ2-3; TRBD2 aligns across 11 bases. CDR1 is SGHNT and CDR2 is YENEEA in the germline V gene. The CDR3 has 16 residues. Losses at the gene ends were 4 bases for V and 5 bases for J; bases not matched to a gene: 8. CDR3 amino acids: CASSYKLAGVQDTQYF. The CDR3 DNA is TGTGCCAGCAGCTACAAACTAGCGGGAGTTCAAGATACGCAGTATTTT.

This clonotype occurred a few times. The rearrangement links TRBV4-1 to TRBJ1-1; 7 positions match TRBD1. V shed 0 bases and J 2 bases; nucleotides not matched to a gene: 6. Looked up from germline, CDR1 is MGHRA and CDR2 is YSYEKL. The CDR3 spans 16 residues. The CDR3: CASSQEGGGLNTEAFF. The CDR3 DNA follows: TGCGCCAGCAGCCAAGAAGGAGGGGGCCTAAACACTGAAGCTTTCTTT.

This clonotype was observed many times. CDR3 in DNA: TGTGCCAGCAGCAAAGGCCCGTCACCGAACACTGAAGCTTTCTTT. It is translated as CASSKGPSPNTEAFF. V gene TRBV21-1 combines with J gene TRBJ1-1. TRBV21-1 is assigned pseudogene status. This CDR3 has 15 amino acids.

This clonotype has a handful of counts. CDR3 protein: CASSPGQPSGSYNEQFF. The CDR3 region has the DNA TGCGCCAGCAGCCCTGGACAACCTAGCGGGAGTTACAATGAGCAGTTCTTC. The J gene is TRBJ2-1, the V gene TRBV5-1; 10 nucleotides align to TRBD2. There are 17 residues in the CDR3. Germline V lookup: CDR1 SGHRS, CDR2 YFSETQ. Losses at the gene ends were 4 bases for V and 4 bases for J; bases not matched to a gene: 11.

The chain is built from TRBV10-3 and TRBJ2-3; D possibly corresponds to TRBD2 (6 bases). Trimming pared 4 bases from V and 0 bases from J, leaving 8 bases between. Germline CDR1 is ENHRY and CDR2 is SYGVKD. This CDR3 contains 14 residues. Here the CDR3 DNA reads TGTGCCATCAGTGTAGCGGCTAGCACAGATACGCAGTATTTT. It translates to CAISVAASTDTQYF.

The chain has TRBV19 and TRBJ2-6; D gene ambiguous. Looked up from germline, CDR1 is LNHDA and CDR2 is SQIVND (reference sequence). This CDR3 is built from 14 residues. Trimming removed 6 bases at V and 0 bases at J, with 6 bases between. The chain's CDR3 is CASRLTSGANVLTF. In nucleotides, the CDR3 is TGTGCCAGTAGATTGACCTCTGGGGCCAACGTCCTGACTTTC.

The table lists this clonotype with a few counts. The genes are TRBV27 and TRBJ2-3; D is perhaps TRBD2 (6 bases). Per germline, CDR1 MNHEY and CDR2 SMNVEV (reference sequence). Trimming took 2 bases from V and 0 from J, leaving 12 bases between them. The CDR3 is made up of 16 amino acids. The CDR3 spells CASSLTGVSSTDTQYF. The CDR3 coding sequence is TGTGCCAGCAGTTTAACGGGAGTGTCTAGCACAGATACGCAGTATTTT.